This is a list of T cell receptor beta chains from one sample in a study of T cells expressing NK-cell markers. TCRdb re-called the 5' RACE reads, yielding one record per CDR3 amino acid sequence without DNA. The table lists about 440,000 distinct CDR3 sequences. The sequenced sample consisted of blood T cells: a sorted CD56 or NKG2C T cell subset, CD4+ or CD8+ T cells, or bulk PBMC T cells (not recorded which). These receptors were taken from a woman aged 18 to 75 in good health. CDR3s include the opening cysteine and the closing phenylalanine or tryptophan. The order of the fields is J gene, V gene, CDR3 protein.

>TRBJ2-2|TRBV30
CAWISFTGELFF
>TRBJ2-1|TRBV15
CATSGQGNEQFF
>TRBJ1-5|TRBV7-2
CASSLARTGRGGQPQHF
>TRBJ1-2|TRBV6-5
CASSLEGPWEGGYTF
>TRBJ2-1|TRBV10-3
CATGTSGGSSNEQFF
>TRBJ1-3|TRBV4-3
CASSQVHSPPAGNTIYF
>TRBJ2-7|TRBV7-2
CASSSAGTRYEQYF
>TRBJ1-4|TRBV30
CAWSPIDRGVGGEKLFF
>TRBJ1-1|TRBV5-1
CASSLDPGNTEAFF
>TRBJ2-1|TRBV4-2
CASSTVAGSSYNEQFF
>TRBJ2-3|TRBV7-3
CASSPMGADTQYF
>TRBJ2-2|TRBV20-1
CSALTSPSTGELFF
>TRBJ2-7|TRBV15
CATSYRTGKGEQYF
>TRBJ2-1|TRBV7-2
CASSFGGTPNEQFF
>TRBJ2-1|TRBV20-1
CSARVQRPGANEQFF
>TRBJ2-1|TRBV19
CASSIVASGNNEQFF
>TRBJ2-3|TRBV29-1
CSVGVRSTDTQYF
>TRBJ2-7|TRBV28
CASSFTPTGPQYEQYF
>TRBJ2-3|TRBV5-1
CASSQGQGAQYF
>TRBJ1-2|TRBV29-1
CSVGSAYTNYGYTF
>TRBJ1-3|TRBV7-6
CASSTGTLGNTIYF
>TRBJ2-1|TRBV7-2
CAGHPGPPYNEQFF
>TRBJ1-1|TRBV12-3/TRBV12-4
CASSTPFLKNTEAFF
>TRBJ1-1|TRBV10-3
CAISDWGRAFF
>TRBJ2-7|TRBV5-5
CASSLHPTGVDEQYF
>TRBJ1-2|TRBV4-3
CASSQDHPGGPYYGYTF
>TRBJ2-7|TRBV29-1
CSVRTGQGYEQYF
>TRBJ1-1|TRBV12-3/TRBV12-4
CASTPRAQNTEAFF
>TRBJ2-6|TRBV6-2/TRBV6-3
CATKGAGAGANVLTF
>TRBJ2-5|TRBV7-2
CASSLYFQETQYF
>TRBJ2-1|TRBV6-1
CASSPTSGFYNEQFF
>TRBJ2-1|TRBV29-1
CSVEGNREQFF
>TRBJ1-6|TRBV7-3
CASSYSGGRSPLHF
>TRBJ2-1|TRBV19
CASSRTGSSYNEQFF
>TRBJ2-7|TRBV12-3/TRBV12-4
CASRSRGSYEQYF
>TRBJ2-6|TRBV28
CASSPARGSGANVLTF
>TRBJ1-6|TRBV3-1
CASSQPGGARSPLHF
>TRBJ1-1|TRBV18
CASSPGVTGPHTEAFF
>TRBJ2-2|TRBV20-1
CSATQYQREGVTGELFF
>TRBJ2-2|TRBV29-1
CSVEYGALSGELFF
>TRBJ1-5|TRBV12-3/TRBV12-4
CASSLNRGDNQPQHF
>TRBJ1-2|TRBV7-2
CASSSHHWGGSGYGYTF
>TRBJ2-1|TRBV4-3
CASSQDTAYNEQFF
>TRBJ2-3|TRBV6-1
CASRRGYPPDTQYF
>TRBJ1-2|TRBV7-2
CASSHRQDYGYTF
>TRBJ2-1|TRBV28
CASSDTLGSYNEQFF
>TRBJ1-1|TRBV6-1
CASAPSRDNTEAFF
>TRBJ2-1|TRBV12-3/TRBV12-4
CASSFTSGRLNEQFF
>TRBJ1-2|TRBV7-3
CASSLTAGTNYGYTF